Sequencing of this TCR beta chain was carried out in a study of human T cells and chemical hapten exposure. Study-level information: Minor volume differences among pooled libraries chiefly drove per-sample TCR yield variation. Study-wide results and caveats: Expanded TCRs grouped into significantly more large CDR3 similarity clusters than controls produced. Following DPC sensitization, TCRs present above 1 in 1000 frequency showed no change.

The V gene lost 0 bases and the J gene lost 0 bases, with 9 bases spanning the gap. The CDR3 sequence is 15 residues long. Looked up from germline, CDR1 is SGHRS and CDR2 is YFSETQ. MiXCR, run by TCRdb on the RACE reads, gives a single entry per CDR3 protein. This table holds approximately 68,000 distinct CDR3 sequences, over 6.5% found once. Described time point: patch test 2, 6 weeks after DPC sensitization. Treatment given: therapeutic diphenylcyclopropenone sensitization with weekly scalp DPC. Researchers extracted total RNA from unfractionated whole blood. About this clonotype itself: Its antigen is still unknown.

Sequencing used whole blood, obtained in connection with sensitization to the hapten diphenylcyclopropenone (DPC). The chain uses TRBV5-1 and TRBJ1-2, with D hard to call. The TCR comes from a woman aged 50 to 60 with alopecia areata. Some clones in this sample may be carry-over from other donors' samples. CDR3 residues: CASSLEAYANYGYTF. In nucleotides, the CDR3 is TGCGCCAGCAGCTTGGAGGCATATGCTAACTATGGCTACACCTTC.